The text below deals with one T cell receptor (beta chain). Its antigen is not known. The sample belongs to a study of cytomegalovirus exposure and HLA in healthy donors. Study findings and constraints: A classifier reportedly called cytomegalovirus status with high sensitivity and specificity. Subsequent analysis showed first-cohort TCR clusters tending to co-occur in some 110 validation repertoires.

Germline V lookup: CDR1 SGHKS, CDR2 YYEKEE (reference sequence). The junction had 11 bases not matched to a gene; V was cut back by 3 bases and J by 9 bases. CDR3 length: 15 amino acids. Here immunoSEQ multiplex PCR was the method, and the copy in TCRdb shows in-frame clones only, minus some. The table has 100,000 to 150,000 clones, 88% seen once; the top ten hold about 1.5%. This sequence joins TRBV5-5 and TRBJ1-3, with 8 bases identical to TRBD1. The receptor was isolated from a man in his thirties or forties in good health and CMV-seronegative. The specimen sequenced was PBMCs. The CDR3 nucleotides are TGTGCCAGCAGCTACACAGGGGGTACAGTGGGCACCATATATTTT. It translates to CASSYTGGTVGTIYF.